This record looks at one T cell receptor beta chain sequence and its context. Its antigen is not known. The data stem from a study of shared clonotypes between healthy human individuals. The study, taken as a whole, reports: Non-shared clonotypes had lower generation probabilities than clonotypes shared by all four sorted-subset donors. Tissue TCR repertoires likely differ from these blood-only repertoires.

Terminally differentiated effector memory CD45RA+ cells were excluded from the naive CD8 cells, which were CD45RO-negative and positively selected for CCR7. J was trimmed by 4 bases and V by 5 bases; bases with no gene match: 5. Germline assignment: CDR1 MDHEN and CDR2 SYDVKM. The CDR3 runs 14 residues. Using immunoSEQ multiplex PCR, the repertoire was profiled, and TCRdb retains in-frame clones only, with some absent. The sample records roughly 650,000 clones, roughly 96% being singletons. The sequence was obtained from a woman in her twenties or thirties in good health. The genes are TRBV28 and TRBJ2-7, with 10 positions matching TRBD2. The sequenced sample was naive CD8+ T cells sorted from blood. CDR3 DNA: TGTGCCAGCAGTCTAGCGGGAGTCAGTTACGAGCAGTACTTC. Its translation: CASSLAGVSYEQYF.